This T cell receptor (beta chain) derives from a study of blood T cells in healthy people across ages (dated by TCRdb to 2013 to 2016). Turning to the overall study: In model experiments, template switching captured roughly one uniquely barcoded TCR beta cDNA molecule for every two T cells. Age-related changes in TCR beta repertoire diversity were measured in the study by deep sequencing normalized with unique cDNA molecular identifiers. The donors were divided into four age groups: young (average approximately 15 years), middle-aged (roughly 40), aged (around 67) and long-lived (around 80). To avoid experimental bias, donors of different ages were distributed randomly across sequencing lanes. Using the same blood draw, the study looked at two additional independent replicas of 1 million unique cDNA reads for two donors, one aged 18 to 29 and the other aged 80 or older. Broad study findings and their caveats: Compared with the aged group, the long-lived group had more naive CD4+ T cells, fewer expanded clones and increased TCR diversity, a pattern suggesting age selection. Because donor CMV infection status was unknown, age-related changes in expanded clonotypes were potentially confounded. Conclusive comparison of naive and antigen-experienced compartments was prevented by the profiling of bulk unsorted PBMCs. There was a strong correlation between observed TCR beta diversity and the percentage of naive T cells measured by flow cytometry. Estimates of total diversity based on one million sequenced T cells were regarded as lower bounds and as underestimates. As age increased, observed TCR beta diversity per million T cells dropped in a roughly linear way, and a significant reduction was already evident by age about 40.

Systemically healthy Caucasian individuals from Russia, 35 to 50 in total and aged about 6 to 90 years, were included as donors. Each donor gave about 9.8 milliliters of peripheral blood, drawn into EDTA-treated Vacutainer tubes. Ficoll-Paque density-gradient centrifugation was used to isolate PBMCs, with at least 6 million obtained per sample. Trizol reagent was used to extract total RNA from the PBMCs, yielding at least 6 micrograms per sample. The percentages of naive CD45RAhigh/CD27high T cells were determined by flow cytometry on a PBMC aliquot from every donor. Library creation used 5' RACE. Sequencing used an Illumina HiSeq 2500. The second PCR ran for roughly 7 to 11 cycles and used a J-beta primer mix along with a sample-barcoded 5' primer. Each TCR beta cDNA molecule received a unique molecular identifier from a template-switch 5' adaptor carrying 12 random nucleotides. At least 2.5 million CDR3-containing paired-end reads were obtained from each sample. First-strand cDNA was synthesized from all RNA with the Mint cDNA synthesis kit, primed by a TRBC-specific oligonucleotide. All cDNA was treated with uracil-DNA glycosylase and then went through a first 18-cycle PCR with the universal primers M1SS and BC2_uni_R. In the paper's pipeline: Each sample was normalized by randomly selecting 1 million high-quality reads, each carrying a distinct molecular identifier. Reads with shared molecular identifiers were discarded instead of being binned into consensus sequences. MiTCR, with a Q25 quality threshold and the strictest error-elimination algorithm, was used for CDR3 identification, clonotype clustering and error correction. A nonparametric unseen species model using Euler transformation provided a lower-bound estimate of total TCR beta diversity. TCRdb ran its own pipeline on the public reads, namely fastp trimming at Q25 and MiXCR clone calling, and kept in-frame beta chains. Each CDR3 protein appears once, grouped with its most common genes and DNA. The V and J calls here are based on TCRdb, not the publication. The sample yields about 1.1 million distinct CDR3 sequences; more than 30% were counted once. The ten top clones hold around 13% of the sample.

Concerning this clonotype itself: Its binding antigen is unknown. Base qualities were left out, and no much larger clone turns up one base away.

Per the germline V gene, SGHVS is the CDR1 and FQNEAQ is the CDR2. The CDR3 spans 13 residues, from the cysteine through the phenylalanine. Of the read, only the CDR3 DNA is kept; its 39 bases are in frame from base 1. Between the V and J ends, shortened by 0 bases and 7 bases respectively, the junction contains 9 bases. This TCR derives from a man younger than 35 in good health. What was sequenced was blood. The V and J genes are TRBV7-8 and TRBJ1-2, with no confident D gene call. For the CDR3, the sequence is CASSLAHIRGYTF. The nucleotides read TGTGCCAGCAGCTTAGCGCACATCCGTGGCTACACCTTC.